The 24 T cell receptor beta chains in this list originate from one sample, sequenced in a study of shared clonotypes between healthy human individuals (dated by TCRdb to the early 2020s). Libraries were prepared through the immunoSEQ multiplex PCR assay. As stored in TCRdb, this immuneACCESS dataset retains in-frame rearrangements with V and J assigned. A fraction of the clones does not appear; measured against another copy, unresolved V genes explain less than half of the discrepancy, and the remainder lacks a known reason. The sample has roughly 2.5 million clones on record, approximately 92% of them singletons. Together, the top ten hold 0.13% to 0.15% of the sample. The sequenced sample consisted of naive CD4+ T cells sorted from blood. According to the study, the label for this sample's cell subset or site signals: CD45RA+ positively selected. The receptors here all came from a man between 18 and 29 years old in good health.

The chain carries TRBV2 and TRBJ1-5; 7 positions agree with TRBD1. This CDR3 has 15 amino acids. V shed 5 bases, J shed 1 base, and the junction held 5 bases outside the gene matches. Per germline, CDR1 SNHLY and CDR2 FYNNEI. The CDR3 DNA reads TGTGCCAGCAGTTTGGGACAGATAAGCAATCAGCCCCAGCATTTT. Its translation: CASSLGQISNQPQHF.

The rearrangement uses TRBV29-1 and TRBJ2-5, with a tentative D call TRBD1 (6 bases). Looked up from germline, CDR1 is SQVTM and CDR2 is ANQGSEA. The V and J ends lost 8 bases and 4 bases respectively, with 14 bases between them. There are 12 residues in the CDR3. The CDR3 DNA follows: TGCAGCATCACAGGGTTGGGAGAGACCCAGTACTTC. This translates into CSITGLGETQYF.

The genes are TRBV7-2 and TRBJ2-7, with 11 bases identical to TRBD2. Germline V lookup: CDR1 SGHTA, CDR2 FQGNSA. Unmatched junction bases numbered 4, after V lost 4 bases and J lost 2 bases. The CDR3 is 15 amino acids. CDR3 DNA: TGTGCCAGCAGCTCGGGACTAGCGGATACCTACGAGCAGTACTTC. It specifies CASSSGLADTYEQYF.

Concerning this clone: Other DNA sequences of this sample code for an identical CDR3. The chain couples TRBV19 to TRBJ2-7, with 7 positions matching TRBD1. Germline V gene lookup returns CDR1 LNHDA and CDR2 SQIVND (reference sequence). With V trimmed by 6 bases and J by 2 bases, 7 bases remained unmatched. The length of the CDR3 is 14 residues. CDR3 DNA: TGTGCCAGTAGCTCGAGACAGGGCACCTACGAGCAGTACTTC. Translating gives CASSSRQGTYEQYF.

The chain has TRBV10-2 and TRBJ2-2; D is unclear. The length of the CDR3 is 13 residues. Trimming cost V 1 base and J 5 bases, with 5 bases left between them. Germline assignment: CDR1 WSHSY and CDR2 SAAADI. The CDR3 DNA sequence: TGCGCCAGCAGTGAGTGGGTTACCGGGGAGCTGTTTTTT. Its translation is CASSEWVTGELFF.

The chain employs TRBV19 and TRBJ1-5; 9 bases map to TRBD1. This CDR3 is built from 15 residues. Trimming took 5 bases from V and 9 from J; bases not matched to a gene: 11. Germline V CDR1 and CDR2: LNHDA, SQIVND (reference sequence). In DNA form, the CDR3 reads TGTGCCAGTAGTCTAACAGGGGGCACCTCGGGGCCCCAGCATTTT. Its protein is CASSLTGGTSGPQHF.

This clone appeared once. Other DNA sequences in the same sample also yield this CDR3. As DNA, the CDR3 is TGCGCCAGCAGCTCGGACAGAGTAAACACCGGGGAGCTGTTTTTT. This gives the protein CASSSDRVNTGELFF. This chain joins TRBV5-1 and TRBJ2-2, with D possibly matching TRBD1 (6 bases). The V gene's germline CDR1 is SGHRS and CDR2 YFSETQ. This CDR3 comprises 15 residues. Trimming took 3 bases from V and 2 from J, leaving 11 bases between them.

The chain employs TRBV7-2 and TRBJ1-1; D uncertain. This CDR3 is built from 14 residues. Germline CDR1 SGHTA, CDR2 FQGNSA. The V and J ends lost 1 base and 6 bases respectively, with 12 bases between them. CDR3 residues: CASSLDVGRPEAFF. Written as DNA, the CDR3 is TGTGCCAGCAGCTTAGACGTGGGCAGGCCTGAAGCTTTCTTT. The full variable domain, its missing parts supplied by reference TRBV7-2 and TRBJ1-1, is GAGVSQSPSNKVTEKGKDVELRCDPISGHTALYWYRQSLGQGLEFLIYFQGNSAPDKSGLPSDRFSAERTGGSVSTLTIQRTQQEDSAVYLCASSLDVGRPEAFFGQGTRLTVV.

This clone is a singleton in its sample. The CDR3 protein is CASSEQSGGINEQFF. The CDR3 nucleotides read TGTGCCAGCAGTGAACAATCGGGGGGTATCAATGAGCAGTTCTTC. V is TRBV2 and J is TRBJ2-1, with 7 nucleotides matching TRBD2. The CDR3 runs to 15 residues. The V gene end was trimmed by 2 bases and the J gene end by 6 bases; junction bases not matched to a gene: 7. Per germline, CDR1 SNHLY and CDR2 FYNNEI.

The J gene is TRBJ1-3, the V gene TRBV11-2; D is possibly TRBD1 (6 bases). The CDR3 has 17 amino acids. Germline V gene lookup returns CDR1 SGHAT and CDR2 FQNNGV. V was shortened by 3 bases and J by 0 bases, with 15 bases between the two germline ends. The CDR3 reads CASSFRPDSSSGNTIYF. The CDR3 DNA follows: TGTGCCAGCAGCTTCCGACCGGACAGCTCCTCTGGAAACACCATATATTTT.

J is TRBJ2-7 and V is TRBV6-6; 7 nucleotides align to TRBD2. The V segment lost 2 bases and the J segment 1 base; nucleotides outside the gene matches: 5. The germline V gene has CDR1 MNHNY and CDR2 SVGAGI (reference sequence). The CDR3 has 15 residues. The CDR3 protein is CASSYRERGSYEQYF. The CDR3 DNA reads as TGTGCCAGCAGTTACAGGGAGCGGGGTTCCTACGAGCAGTACTTC.

About this clone: Additional DNA sequences in this sample encode the identical CDR3. The J gene is TRBJ2-1, the V gene TRBV11-2; 7 bases are shared with TRBD2. V was pared by 4 bases and J by 7 bases, with 1 base of the junction left unmatched. Germline assignment: CDR1 SGHAT and CDR2 FQNNGV. This CDR3 comprises 12 residues. CDR3 loop: CASSSSGNEQFF. CDR3 coding DNA: TGTGCCAGCAGCTCTAGCGGTAATGAGCAGTTCTTC.

This chain connects TRBV28 to TRBJ2-7; D is undetermined. This CDR3 region has 11 residues. V was trimmed by 2 bases and J by 7 bases, leaving 6 bases between them. Germline CDR1 MDHEN, CDR2 SYDVKM. The CDR3: CASSLRMEQYF. The DNA of the CDR3 is TGTGCCAGCAGTTTAAGGATGGAGCAGTACTTC.

V is TRBV5-4 and J is TRBJ2-1; possibly TRBD1 for D (5 bases). The CDR3 contains 16 residues. CDR1 and CDR2 from the germline V gene are SGHNT and YYREEE (reference sequence). The V end lost 0 bases, the J end lost 2 bases, and 12 bases lay between the germline ends. CDR3 nucleotide sequence: TGTGCCAGCAGCTTGGGACAGCAGGGAACCTACAATGAGCAGTTCTTC. Translating gives CASSLGQQGTYNEQFF.

With regard to this clone: This CDR3 is also generated by other DNA sequences in the sample. The chain carries TRBV29-1 and TRBJ2-5; weak D call: TRBD1 (5 bases). The V end lost 4 bases, the J end lost 2 bases, and 5 bases lay between the germline ends. There are 11 residues in the CDR3. Germline CDR1 is SQVTM and CDR2 is ANQGSEA. The CDR3 reads CSVGQQETQYF. The CDR3 DNA sequence: TGCAGCGTTGGACAGCAAGAGACCCAGTACTTC.

This clone was picked up one time. The rearrangement joins TRBV28 to TRBJ1-1; no clear D gene. Looked up from germline, CDR1 is MDHEN and CDR2 is SYDVKM. Trimming removed 5 bases at V and 1 base at J, with 8 bases between. The CDR3 length is 13 residues. Here the CDR3 reads CASSGYPNTEAFF. CDR3 DNA: TGTGCCAGCAGTGGGTACCCGAACACTGAAGCTTTCTTT.

The chain recombines TRBV5-4 with TRBJ2-5; no clear D. Germline-derived CDR1 and CDR2 are SGHNT and YYREEE (reference sequence). Trimming took 3 bases from V and 5 from J, leaving 17 bases between them. The length of the CDR3 is 15 residues. CDR3 sequence: CASSSGPNELETQYF. Written as DNA, the CDR3 is TGTGCCAGCAGCTCAGGACCCAACGAATTGGAGACCCAGTACTTC.

The chain combines TRBV10-3 with TRBJ2-3; 9 nucleotides agree with TRBD1. The CDR3 is made up of 14 amino acids. With 11 bases clipped from V and 3 bases from J, the junction kept 9 bases outside the gene matches. CDR1 and CDR2 (germline): ENHRY, SYGVKD. The CDR3 sequence: CAARPTGGTDTQYF. The CDR3 bases are TGTGCCGCCCGACCGACAGGGGGGACAGATACGCAGTATTTT.

This chain joins TRBV7-9 and TRBJ2-2, with D uncertain. Trimming pared 5 bases from V and 4 bases from J, leaving 11 bases between. The CDR3 covers 14 residues. Germline V gene lookup returns CDR1 SEHNR and CDR2 FQNEAQ (reference sequence). The CDR3 loop is CASSARIPTGELFF. CDR3 bases: TGTGCCAGCAGCGCCAGGATTCCCACCGGGGAGCTGTTTTTT.

The rearrangement joins TRBV30 to TRBJ2-7; no reliable D call. The germline V gene encodes CDR1 GTSNPN and CDR2 SVGIG (reference sequence). V lost 2 bases and J 4 bases, leaving 6 bases between the germline ends. The CDR3 runs 11 residues. The DNA of the CDR3 is TGTGCCTGGAGTACCCGTTACGAGCAGTACTTC. Translating gives CAWSTRYEQYF.

In the case of this clone: At one end, the junction sequence differs from germline, possibly due to a read error. This rearrangement joins TRBV5-1 to TRBJ2-7, with 11 bases fitting TRBD1. The germline V gene has CDR1 SGHRS and CDR2 YFSETQ. There are 14 residues in the CDR3. The CDR3 region is CASRLGQGVYEQYF. The CDR3 bases are TGCGCCAGCAGATTGGGACAGGGGGTCTACGAGCAGTACTTC. Supplemented by reference TRBV5-1 and TRBJ2-7, the full variable domain reads KAGVTQTPRYLIKTRGQQVTLSCSPISGHRSVSWYQQTPGQGLQFLFEYFSETQRNKGNFPGRFSGRQFSNSRSEMNVSTLELGDSALYLCASRLGQGVYEQYFGPGTRLTVT.

V gene TRBV9 combines with J gene TRBJ2-1, with TRBD2 matching 10 bases. Trimming took 6 bases from V and 2 from J; bases not matched to a gene: 5. The length of the CDR3 is 15 residues. The germline V gene has CDR1 SGDLS and CDR2 YYNGEE. The CDR3 DNA sequence: TGTGCCAGCACCCTAGCGGGAGACCCCTACAATGAGCAGTTCTTC. This encodes CASTLAGDPYNEQFF.

This chain joins TRBV18 and TRBJ1-5; TRBD1 is a possible D gene (6 bases). The CDR3 totals 14 residues. From germline, CDR1 is KGHSH and CDR2 LQKENI. V was pared by 4 bases and J by 4 bases, with 11 bases between. CDR3 in amino acids: CASSLGQQNQPQHF. CDR3 sequence (DNA): TGTGCCAGCTCACTGGGACAACAGAATCAGCCCCAGCATTTT.

The J gene is TRBJ1-1, the V gene TRBV6-5; TRBD1 matches at 8 bases. The CDR3 runs 15 residues. The J segment lost 4 bases and the V segment lost 0 bases, leaving 4 bases of the junction unmatched. The germline CDR1 and CDR2 sequences are MNHEY and SVGAGI. CDR3 loop: CASSYSNRGSTEAFF. For the CDR3, the DNA is TGTGCCAGCAGTTACTCGAACAGGGGGAGCACTGAAGCTTTCTTT.